Below are 26 T cell receptor beta chains sequenced from a single sample in a study of blood T cell repertoires in COVID-19. Here immunoSEQ multiplex PCR was the method, and the copy in TCRdb shows in-frame clones only, minus some. The table has about 210,000 clones, under 90% seen once. The sample consisted of peripheral blood. These receptors originate from a woman of 80 years or more with COVID-19, enrolled during active disease.

The rearrangement joins TRBV9 to TRBJ1-3; no reliable D call. Trimming shortened V by 0 bases and J by 3 bases, and 4 bases separated the two germline ends. There are 13 residues in the CDR3. CDR1 SGDLS and CDR2 YYNGEE come from the germline V gene. CDR3 nucleotides: TGTGCCAGCAGCGTAGGAGTTGGAAACACCATATATTTT. Translating it yields CASSVGVGNTIYF.

The gene calls are TRBV5-4 and TRBJ2-3; D gene unclear. V gave up 2 bases and J gave up 0 bases, with 4 bases separating them. This CDR3 comprises 13 residues. The germline V gene has CDR1 SGHNT and CDR2 YYREEE (reference sequence). CDR3 DNA: TGTGCCAGCAGCTTAGCTAGCACAGATACGCAGTATTTT. This codes for CASSLASTDTQYF.

This clone turned up a few times. A read error may account for a junction end that differs from germline. The chain has TRBV29-1 and TRBJ2-1; tentatively, D is TRBD2 (5 bases). The CDR3 covers 12 residues. Germline CDR1 SQVTM, CDR2 ANQGSEA. CDR3 sequence reads: CSAEDYYNEQFF. CDR3 nucleotide sequence: TGCAGCGCTGAAGACTACTACAATGAGCAGTTCTTC.

Notes on this clone: A read error may produce the germline difference seen at one junction end. The chain combines TRBV6-5 with TRBJ2-5; D uncertain. The CDR3 length is 14 residues. Germline V gives CDR1 MNHEY, CDR2 SVGAGI. The CDR3 DNA is TGTGCCAGCAGTTACTCGGCAGTCCAAGAGACTCAGTACTTC. It is translated as CASSYSAVQETQYF.

The V call is TRBV7-6, the J call TRBJ1-5; weak D call: TRBD1 (5 bases). In germline, CDR1 is SGHVS, CDR2 FNYEAQ. The CDR3 is 15 residues long. V gave up 5 bases and J gave up 1 base, with 12 bases separating them. This CDR3 is CASSPGGRSNQPQHF. The CDR3 bases are TGTGCCAGCAGCCCGGGGGGAAGGAGCAATCAGCCCCAGCATTTT.

This clone was picked up one time. The rearrangement links TRBV19 to TRBJ2-4, with D unresolved. The germline gives CDR1 LNHDA, CDR2 SQIVND (reference sequence). CDR3 length equals 15 residues. Trimming pared 2 bases from V and 0 bases from J, leaving 8 bases between. The CDR3 loop is CASSIPLLAKNIQYF. CDR3 coding DNA: TGTGCCAGTAGTATACCATTACTAGCCAAAAACATTCAGTACTTC.

The chain combines TRBV5-1 with TRBJ1-1, with D hard to call. The V gene lost 0 bases and the J gene lost 0 bases, with 9 bases spanning the gap. Germline CDR1 is SGHRS and CDR2 is YFSETQ. This CDR3 contains 15 residues. As DNA, the CDR3 is TGCGCCAGCAGCTTGGAACCCCAGGTGAACACTGAAGCTTTCTTT. It specifies CASSLEPQVNTEAFF.

CDR3 sequence: CASSQSNQPQHF. The CDR3 DNA sequence: TGTGCCAGCAGCCAATCAAATCAGCCCCAGCATTTT. This chain connects TRBV3-1 (or the pseudogene TRBV3-2) to TRBJ1-5; D gene ambiguous. The V gene lost 2 bases and the J gene lost 4 bases, with 3 bases spanning the gap. The germline CDR1 and CDR2 sequences are LGHDT and YNNKEL (reference sequence). The CDR3 has 12 residues.

The gene calls are TRBV18 and TRBJ1-2; TRBD1 matches 9 bases. This CDR3 has 13 residues. Germline V CDR1 and CDR2: KGHSH, LQKENI. V was pared by 6 bases and J by 5 bases, with 4 bases of the junction left unmatched. The CDR3 DNA sequence: TGTGCCAGCTCGGACAGGGGATTTTATGGCTACACCTTC. Amino acids: CASSDRGFYGYTF.

The chain recombines TRBV11-2 with TRBJ2-3; D remains unclear. This CDR3 has 10 residues. The V and J ends lost 4 bases and 9 bases respectively, with 5 bases between them. CDR1 and CDR2 from the germline V gene are SGHAT and FQNNGV. This CDR3 is CASSSLTQYF. The CDR3 nucleotides read TGTGCCAGCAGCTCCTTGACGCAGTATTTT.

The rearrangement uses TRBV2 and TRBJ2-1, with 11 bases fitting TRBD1. V lost 6 bases to trimming and J lost 9 bases; unmatched junction nucleotides: 4. The CDR3 spans 13 residues. Germline V gives CDR1 SNHLY, CDR2 FYNNEI. The CDR3, as DNA: TGTGCCAGCAGAGGACAGGGGGCCGCTGAGCAGTTCTTC. Amino acids: CASRGQGAAEQFF.

This clone appeared a single time. The chain couples TRBV19 to TRBJ1-4; a weak D match, TRBD1 (5 bases). With 7 bases removed from V and 8 bases from J, the gap between germline ends came to 14 bases. This CDR3 comprises 13 residues. The V gene's germline CDR1 is LNHDA and CDR2 SQIVND (reference sequence). The DNA for the CDR3 is TGTGCCAGTAAACGGGGACTAAGGGAAAAACTGTTTTTT. Protein product: CASKRGLREKLFF.

V is TRBV27 and J is TRBJ1-4, with D possibly TRBD1 on 6 matching bases. Between the trimmed V and J ends, which lost 6 bases and 8 bases, there was a span of 16 bases. This CDR3 comprises 14 residues. Germline-derived CDR1 and CDR2 are MNHEY and SMNVEV (reference sequence). CDR3 in DNA: TGTGCCAGCAGGCGTGGGACATCCCTCGAAAAACTGTTTTTT. Protein: CASRRGTSLEKLFF. Filled out from reference TRBV27 and TRBJ1-4, the complete variable domain reads EAQVTQNPRYLITVTGKKLTVTCSQNMNHEYMSWYRQDPGLGLRQIYYSMNVEVTDKGDVPEGYKVSRKEKRNFPLILESPSPNQTSLYFCASRRGTSLEKLFFGSGTQLSVL.

This clone was seen once. In nucleotides, the CDR3 is TGTGCCAGCAGACACTGGACAGGGGGTAACAATCAGCCCCAGCATTTT. It codes for CASRHWTGGNNQPQHF. This chain connects TRBV2 to TRBJ1-5, with 10 nucleotides matching TRBD1. Germline lookup yields CDR1 SNHLY and CDR2 FYNNEI. The CDR3 consists of 16 residues. After removal of 6 bases from V and 3 bases from J, the junction contained 8 bases not matched to a gene.

V is TRBV27 and J is TRBJ1-6; D is unclear. Trimming pared 5 bases from V and 10 bases from J, leaving 18 bases between. This CDR3 spans 15 amino acids. The V gene's germline CDR1 is MNHEY and CDR2 SMNVEV (reference sequence). The CDR3 DNA sequence: TGTGCCAGCAGTCCGACGACACGAGGGCTCTCACCCCTCCACTTT. Its protein product is CASSPTTRGLSPLHF.

Here the CDR3 reads CASSDQRGADTDTQYF. CDR3 in DNA: TGTGCCAGCAGCGACCAGCGGGGGGCCGACACAGATACGCAGTATTTT. This chain links TRBV5-4 with TRBJ2-3, with 9 bases fitting TRBD2. The CDR3 is 16 residues long. Germline V gene sequence: CDR1 SGHNT, CDR2 YYREEE (reference sequence). The ends lost 4 bases at V and 2 bases at J; junction bases unmatched: 8.

The V gene is TRBV29-1, the J gene TRBJ1-1; D remains ambiguous. The CDR3 loop spans 13 amino acids. V dropped 6 bases and J dropped 6 bases, with 17 bases sitting between them. Germline V gives CDR1 SQVTM, CDR2 ANQGSEA. This CDR3 reads CSVPRFRGSEAFF. Here the CDR3 DNA reads TGCAGCGTCCCCCGATTCCGGGGATCTGAAGCTTTCTTT.

The chain recombines TRBV7-2 with TRBJ2-1; TRBD2 matches at 11 bases. This CDR3 spans 14 amino acids. Germline lookup yields CDR1 SGHTA and CDR2 FQGNSA. V lost 3 bases, J lost 7 bases, and 2 bases stayed unmatched. In DNA, the CDR3 is TGTGCCAGCAGCTTGCTAGCGGGAGGAAATGAGCAGTTCTTC. Residues: CASSLLAGGNEQFF.

The V and J genes are TRBV10-3 and TRBJ2-7; D unclear. The ends were cut back, 2 bases at V and 3 bases at J, with 11 bases in the middle. CDR3 length equals 14 residues. Germline loops: CDR1 ENHRY, CDR2 SYGVKD. The CDR3 reads CAISEGASNYEQYF. The CDR3 region has the DNA TGTGCCATCAGTGAGGGAGCATCAAACTACGAGCAGTACTTC.

The table lists this clone with a few counts. J is TRBJ1-4 and V is TRBV5-1; 8 bases agree with TRBD1. V gave up 4 bases and J gave up 8 bases; unmatched junction bases: 7. Per the germline V gene, CDR1 is SGHRS and CDR2 is YFSETQ. There are 14 residues in the CDR3. The DNA for the CDR3 is TGCGCCAGCAGCGCCGGGACAGGCTCCGAAAAACTGTTTTTT. Translated, it gives CASSAGTGSEKLFF. Drawing the rest from reference TRBV5-1 and TRBJ1-4, the complete variable domain is KAGVTQTPRYLIKTRGQQVTLSCSPISGHRSVSWYQQTPGQGLQFLFEYFSETQRNKGNFPGRFSGRQFSNSRSEMNVSTLELGDSALYLCASSAGTGSEKLFFGSGTQLSVL.

The J gene is TRBJ1-2, the V gene TRBV18, with TRBD1 matching over 8 bases. The V gene's germline CDR1 is KGHSH and CDR2 LQKENI. This CDR3 has 15 residues. Trimming took 3 bases from V and 6 from J; bases not matched to a gene: 9. CDR3: CASSPVLGQADGYTF. The CDR3 nucleotides read TGTGCCAGCTCACCGGTCTTGGGACAGGCAGATGGCTACACCTTC.

This clone was seen a handful of times. Here the CDR3 DNA reads TGCAGTGCTAGTTCTGGCCACGAGCAGTACTTC. Residues: CSASSGHEQYF. The chain links TRBV20-1 to TRBJ2-7; D unresolved. Germline V lookup: CDR1 DFQATT, CDR2 SNEGSKA (reference sequence). With 3 bases removed from V and 5 bases from J, the gap between germline ends came to 8 bases. The CDR3 contains 11 residues.

The V call is TRBV19, the J call TRBJ1-5; D call uncertain. V was cut by 6 bases and J by 5 bases, with 8 bases left in between. The CDR3 is made up of 12 amino acids. Germline loops: CDR1 LNHDA, CDR2 SQIVND (reference sequence). The CDR3 protein is CASSPRDQPQHF. CDR3 coding DNA: TGTGCCAGTAGCCCGCGAGATCAGCCCCAGCATTTT.

The V gene is TRBV4-2, the J gene TRBJ2-2; 7 nucleotides agree with TRBD1. Germline V CDR1 and CDR2: LGHNA, YNFKEQ. V shed 1 base and J 5 bases; nucleotides not matched to a gene: 7. This CDR3 has 16 residues. The CDR3 protein is CASSQGQGGWTGELFF. The DNA of the CDR3 is TGTGCCAGCAGCCAAGGGCAAGGGGGCTGGACCGGGGAGCTGTTTTTT.

The V gene is TRBV9, the J gene TRBJ2-1; D is unclear. Germline CDR1 reads SGDLS; CDR2 reads YYNGEE. V was cut by 0 bases and J by 6 bases, with 10 bases left in between. The CDR3 covers 14 residues. The CDR3 region is CASSVAGRSNEQFF. The CDR3 bases are TGTGCCAGCAGCGTAGCTGGCAGATCCAATGAGCAGTTCTTC.

CDR3 DNA: TGCGCCAGCAGCTGGGGGACAGGAGGGTACGAGCAGTACTTC. It yields the protein CASSWGTGGYEQYF. The V gene is TRBV5-1, the J gene TRBJ2-7; 8 bases match TRBD1. V shed 3 bases, J shed 4 bases, and the junction held 6 bases outside the gene matches. The CDR3 length is 14 residues. Germline lookup yields CDR1 SGHRS and CDR2 YFSETQ.